A single sample gave rise to the 10 T cell receptor beta chains below, sequenced in a study of cytomegalovirus exposure and HLA in healthy donors. The PCR made use of 60 Vbeta and 13 Jbeta primers. TCRdb keeps only in-frame clones here, not all; method: immunoSEQ multiplex PCR. The profile covers approximately 100,000 clones, with 77% appearing a single time and roughly 4.5% taken by the ten largest. What was sequenced was PBMCs. The receptors were gathered from a woman aged 40 to 49 in good health and CMV-seronegative.

The V call is TRBV2, the J call TRBJ2-7; 7 bases map to TRBD2. V lost 8 bases and J lost 4; bases outside the gene matches: 2. CDR1 SNHLY and CDR2 FYNNEI come from the germline V gene. The CDR3 contains 11 residues. CDR3 residues: CASRGEYEQYF. The CDR3 region has the DNA TGTGCCAGCCGGGGGGAGTACGAGCAGTACTTC. Looking up the rest from reference TRBV2 and TRBJ2-7 gives the full variable domain: EPEVTQTPSHQVTQMGQEVILRCVPISNHLYFYWYRQILGQKVEFLVSFYNNEISEKSEIFDDQFSVERPDGSNFTLKIRSTKLEDSAMYFCASRGEYEQYFGPGTRLTVT.

This clone was found a few times. The chain combines TRBV7-2 with TRBJ1-5; no firm D call. CDR1 is SGHTA, CDR2 FQGNSA, per germline. This CDR3 is built from 14 residues. V lost 2 bases and J lost 4, with 9 bases in between. CDR3 sequence (DNA): TGTGCCAGCAGCTTATCCGGAGGGAATCAGCCCCAGCATTTT. Encoded protein: CASSLSGGNQPQHF.

The chain is built from TRBV5-4 and TRBJ1-1; 7 nucleotides line up with TRBD1. The germline gives CDR1 SGHNT, CDR2 YYREEE (reference sequence). This CDR3 is 15 amino acids long. J gave up 7 bases and V 9 bases, and 18 bases lay outside the gene matches. This CDR3 reads CATTRGGTDRIEAFF. Here the CDR3 DNA reads TGTGCCACCACCCGAGGGGGGACAGATAGAATTGAAGCTTTCTTT.

V usage is TRBV5-1 and J usage is TRBJ1-2; TRBD1 aligns across 9 bases. Germline values: CDR1 SGHRS, CDR2 YFSETQ. The CDR3 is 15 amino acids. The ends lost 4 bases at V and 2 bases at J; junction bases unmatched: 6. The CDR3 is CASSPDRGMNYGYTF. In DNA form, the CDR3 reads TGCGCCAGCAGCCCGGACAGGGGCATGAACTATGGCTACACCTTC.

V gene TRBV7-9 combines with J gene TRBJ2-1; TRBD1 aligns across 9 bases. The V segment lost 5 bases and the J segment 7 bases; nucleotides outside the gene matches: 9. CDR1 and CDR2 from the germline V gene are SEHNR and FQNEAQ (reference sequence). This CDR3 spans 15 amino acids. CDR3 region: CASSPRDRGENEQFF. CDR3 bases: TGTGCCAGCAGCCCGAGAGACAGGGGGGAAAATGAGCAGTTCTTC.

This clone was recorded only once. The rearrangement links TRBV29-1 to TRBJ1-1, with D hard to call. The CDR3 runs 13 residues. Germline assignment: CDR1 SQVTM and CDR2 ANQGSEA. V was cut by 3 bases and J by 11 bases, with 19 bases left in between. The CDR3, as DNA: TGCAGCGTTGAGCCAGGTTCCTCGGCGTGGGCTTTCTTT. As protein: CSVEPGSSAWAFF.

This clone showed up just a few times. This chain joins TRBV7-2 and TRBJ1-2; possible D gene TRBD1, 5 bases. V lost 5 bases, J lost 4 bases, and 14 bases lay in between. The germline CDR1 and CDR2 sequences are SGHTA and FQGNSA. This CDR3 spans 14 amino acids. CDR3 in amino acids: CASSPSAGVYGYTF. The CDR3 bases are TGTGCCAGCAGCCCAAGCGCGGGGGTCTATGGCTACACCTTC.

The gene calls are TRBV18 and TRBJ2-1, with 9 nucleotides matching TRBD2. Germline V lookup: CDR1 KGHSH, CDR2 LQKENI. Losses at the gene ends were 5 bases for V and 8 bases for J; bases not matched to a gene: 10. The CDR3 is 15 amino acids. CDR3 sequence: CASSSLGLAIYEQFF. In DNA form, the CDR3 reads TGTGCCAGCTCATCATTGGGACTAGCTATCTATGAGCAGTTCTTC.

This clone was detected once. The V call is TRBV29-1, the J call TRBJ1-1; 7 positions agree with TRBD1. Germline V lookup: CDR1 SQVTM, CDR2 ANQGSEA. CDR3 length: 12 residues. Trimming took 8 bases from V and 5 from J; bases not matched to a gene: 8. This CDR3 is CSTTTGRTEAFF. CDR3 sequence (DNA): TGCAGCACCACGACAGGGAGGACTGAAGCTTTCTTT.

This clone was recorded a few times. V usage is TRBV2 and J usage is TRBJ2-7, with TRBD2 identical over 14 bases. The V and J ends lost 6 bases and 4 bases, in that order; junction bases with no gene match: 2. The CDR3 extends over 14 amino acids. From germline, CDR1 is SNHLY and CDR2 FYNNEI. The CDR3 protein is CASSRLAGGYEQYF. For the CDR3, the DNA is TGTGCCAGCAGCCGACTAGCGGGGGGGTACGAGCAGTACTTC.